A single sample gave rise to the 14 T cell receptor beta chains below, sequenced in a study of cytomegalovirus exposure and HLA in healthy donors. Vbeta (60) and Jbeta (13) primers were used in the PCR. Assay used: immunoSEQ multiplex PCR; TCRdb lists only in-frame clones, some missing. The table records some 130,000 clones, approximately 83% of them present only once. The sample was PBMCs. The source is a man aged 35-49 years in good health and CMV-seronegative.

The chain is built from TRBV7-9 and TRBJ2-3; 7 bases are shared with TRBD2. The ends lost 1 base at V and 2 bases at J; junction bases unmatched: 9. The CDR3 runs 17 residues. CDR1 and CDR2 (germline): SEHNR, FQNEAQ (reference sequence). The CDR3 here is CASSLEGGRGTTDTQYF. In DNA, the CDR3 is TGTGCCAGCAGCTTAGAGGGAGGGCGGGGGACCACAGATACGCAGTATTTT.

The rearrangement uses TRBV6-1 and TRBJ1-2; D unclear. V lost 5 bases to trimming and J lost 3 bases, with 7 bases between them. This CDR3 spans 12 amino acids. CDR1 and CDR2 from the germline V gene are MNHNS and SASEGT. Here the CDR3 DNA reads TGTGCCAGCAGTCAGTACGACTATGGCTACACCTTC. Residues: CASSQYDYGYTF.

This clone was recorded only once. The V gene is TRBV7-9, the J gene TRBJ2-1, with 8 bases lining up with TRBD2. The CDR3 covers 17 residues. With V trimmed by 0 bases and J by 7 bases, 11 bases remained unmatched. Looked up from germline, CDR1 is SEHNR and CDR2 is FQNEAQ (reference sequence). The CDR3 loop reads CASSLARAGVFKNEQFF. Written as DNA, the CDR3 is TGTGCCAGCAGCTTAGCGCGAGCGGGAGTATTTAAGAATGAGCAGTTCTTC.

The rearrangement uses TRBV4-1 and TRBJ2-7; TRBD2 agrees at 9 bases. V shed 4 bases and J 6 bases; nucleotides not matched to a gene: 16. The CDR3 is 17 amino acids. Germline loops: CDR1 MGHRA, CDR2 YSYEKL. The CDR3 here is CASSRSTSGPYGPEQYF. As DNA, the CDR3 is TGCGCCAGCAGCCGAAGCACTAGCGGGCCCTACGGGCCCGAGCAGTACTTC.

A few counts support this clone. This chain links TRBV5-6 with TRBJ2-7; 7 nucleotides line up with TRBD1. With 1 base clipped from V and 0 bases from J, the junction kept 4 bases outside the gene matches. The CDR3 covers 15 residues. Germline CDR1 SGHDT, CDR2 YYEEEE. Here the CDR3 reads CASSLYGTDSYEQYF. The CDR3 region has the DNA TGTGCCAGCAGCTTGTACGGGACAGACTCCTACGAGCAGTACTTC.

The chain links TRBV9 to TRBJ1-1; D gene ambiguous. Germline V gives CDR1 SGDLS, CDR2 YYNGEE. This CDR3 has 13 amino acids. V lost 2 bases, J lost 0 bases, and 5 bases lay in between. DNA of the CDR3: TGTGCCAGCAGCGTGTACATGAACACTGAAGCTTTCTTT. It encodes CASSVYMNTEAFF. Together with reference TRBV9 and TRBJ1-1, the CDR3 gives the full variable domain: DSGVTQTPKHLITATGQRVTLRCSPRSGDLSVYWYQQSLDQGLQFLIQYYNGEERAKGNILERFSAQQFPDLHSELNLSSLELGDSALYFCASSVYMNTEAFFGQGTRLTVV.

The CDR3 loop is CASPRAGQSSYEQYF. In nucleotides, the CDR3 is TGCGCCAGCCCTCGGGCAGGGCAATCCTCCTACGAGCAGTACTTC. The chain carries TRBV10-1 and TRBJ2-7; possibly TRBD1 for D (5 bases). Germline V CDR1 and CDR2: WNHNN, SYGVQD (reference sequence). V was pared by 8 bases and J by 0 bases, with 17 bases between. CDR3 length equals 15 residues.

This chain joins TRBV18 and TRBJ1-4; D unclear. Germline CDR1 and CDR2: KGHSH and LQKENI. This CDR3 is built from 17 residues. Trimming pared 2 bases from V and 1 base from J, leaving 14 bases between. The CDR3 DNA sequence: TGTGCCAGCTCACCAAGTTCCCCCACGCGAACTAATGAAAAACTGTTTTTT. This codes for CASSPSSPTRTNEKLFF.

The genes are TRBV30 and TRBJ2-7; possible D gene TRBD2, 5 bases. This CDR3 is 13 amino acids long. The germline V gene has CDR1 GTSNPN and CDR2 SVGIG (reference sequence). V lost 2 bases and J 7 bases, leaving 15 bases between the germline ends. The CDR3 DNA is TGTGCCTGGAGTTTCGGGCCCGAGGGAGAGCAGTACTTC. Translation gives CAWSFGPEGEQYF.

The J gene is TRBJ1-1, the V gene TRBV5-4; possible D gene TRBD1, 5 bases. This CDR3 contains 14 residues. V was clipped by 3 bases and J by 6 bases, with 15 bases between them. Germline lookup yields CDR1 SGHNT and CDR2 YYREEE (reference sequence). The CDR3 spells CASSYYRGIPEAFF. The CDR3 coding sequence is TGTGCCAGCAGCTACTACCGGGGGATCCCTGAAGCTTTCTTT.

This chain connects TRBV27 to TRBJ1-2; tentatively, D is TRBD1 (5 bases). The CDR3 runs 15 residues. V lost 0 bases to trimming and J lost 7 bases, with 15 bases between them. Germline V gene sequence: CDR1 MNHEY, CDR2 SMNVEV (reference sequence). Here the CDR3 reads CASSLSQGRSSGYTF. In DNA form, the CDR3 reads TGTGCCAGCAGTTTATCGCAGGGTCGATCTTCTGGCTACACCTTC.

This clone was recorded once. The V gene is TRBV6-5, the J gene TRBJ2-7; 8 nucleotides agree with TRBD2. The germline gives CDR1 MNHEY, CDR2 SVGAGI. The CDR3 has 13 amino acids. The trim removed 6 bases at V and 3 bases at J, leaving 4 bases unmatched. CDR3 in DNA: TGTGCCAGCAGCCGGGGGGGCCTCTACGAGCAGTACTTC. Protein: CASSRGGLYEQYF.

This clone was seen a single time. The CDR3 loop reads CSVSDRSTDTQYF. The CDR3 nucleotides are TGCAGCGTTTCCGACAGGAGCACAGATACGCAGTATTTT. The chain has TRBV29-1 and TRBJ2-3; the D gene is possibly TRBD1 (6 bases). The CDR3 spans 13 residues. Germline values: CDR1 SQVTM, CDR2 ANQGSEA. The V and J ends lost 5 bases and 0 bases respectively, with 9 bases between them.

The chain recombines TRBV7-2 with TRBJ1-5, with 7 bases matching TRBD1. The CDR3 sequence is 14 residues long. Germline V CDR1 and CDR2: SGHTA, FQGNSA. Trimming took 2 bases from V and 4 from J; bases not matched to a gene: 2. The CDR3 sequence: CASSLIRGNQPQHF. CDR3 bases: TGTGCCAGCAGCTTAATCAGGGGGAATCAGCCCCAGCATTTT. The whole variable domain, remainder taken from reference TRBV7-2 and TRBJ1-5, is GAGVSQSPSNKVTEKGKDVELRCDPISGHTALYWYRQSLGQGLEFLIYFQGNSAPDKSGLPSDRFSAERTGGSVSTLTIQRTQQEDSAVYLCASSLIRGNQPQHFGDGTRLSIL.